This T cell receptor beta chain comes out of a study of blood T cell repertoires in COVID-19. Turning to the study itself: PBMCs, B-cell-depleted T cells, or T cells were the source of the cDNA or gDNA that made up the material.

Germline trimming cut 5 bases from V and 0 bases from J; bases unmatched to any gene: 7. Germline V gives CDR1 GTSNPN, CDR2 SVGIG (reference sequence). This CDR3 has 17 residues. This clone was found once. How the authors handled the data: It was from reference gene primer amplification that nucleated cell counts were estimated. TCRdb's table, derived via immunoSEQ multiplex PCR, lists solely in-frame clones and lacks some. D and trimming come from the DNA, and the V and J calls and clone size come from that table. The sample lists 300,000 to 450,000 clones; 70% to 90% were seen once. The chain joins TRBV30 to TRBJ2-6, with 10 bases matching TRBD1. This TCR derives from a human donor in a cohort sampled during active COVID-19. The sample comprised peripheral blood. CDR3 nucleotide sequence: TGTGCCTGGGACAGGGGGCGGGTCTTCTCTGGGGCCAACGTCCTGACTTTC. It codes for CAWDRGRVFSGANVLTF.